Presented here are 29 T cell receptor beta chains from one specimen sequenced in a study of blood T cell repertoires in COVID-19. Repertoires were generated with immunoSEQ multiplex PCR, while TCRdb's copy carries only in-frame clones and drops some. The table lists hundreds of thousands of clones, around 81% of them singletons. Source material: PBMCs or T cells enriched from blood (not recorded which). The source of these receptors is a woman between 40 and 50 years old with acute COVID-19.

The rearrangement uses TRBV7-2 and TRBJ1-3, with TRBD1 matching 12 bases. The CDR3 spans 19 residues. With 0 bases clipped from V and 2 bases from J, the junction kept 8 bases outside the gene matches. CDR1 and CDR2 from the germline V gene are SGHTA and FQGNSA. CDR3 region: CASSLAPTGTGGTGNTIYF. CDR3 in DNA: TGTGCCAGCAGCTTAGCCCCCACCGGGACAGGGGGCACTGGAAACACCATATATTTT.

V is TRBV15 and J is TRBJ1-4, with D tentatively TRBD1 (5 bases). The CDR3 has 15 amino acids. CDR1 is LNHNV, CDR2 YYDKDF, per germline (reference sequence). Trimming cost V 0 bases and J 5 bases, with 10 bases left between them. The CDR3 DNA is TGTGCCACCAGCAGAGATTTTAGGGGAAATGAAAAACTGTTTTTT. This codes for CATSRDFRGNEKLFF.

This clone was recorded once. The chain has TRBV19 and TRBJ2-5, with 7 bases matching TRBD1. Germline V gene lookup returns CDR1 LNHDA and CDR2 SQIVND (reference sequence). The CDR3 spans 14 residues. Trimming cost V 5 bases and J 5 bases; bases outside gene matches: 8. DNA of the CDR3: TGTGCCAGTAGTCCCGACAGGGTGGACGAGACCCAGTACTTC. Translation: CASSPDRVDETQYF.

The chain recombines TRBV10-3 with TRBJ2-7, with 9 bases matching TRBD2. Per germline, CDR1 ENHRY and CDR2 SYGVKD. V lost 4 bases to trimming and J lost 0 bases; unmatched junction nucleotides: 16. This CDR3 has 19 residues. The DNA for the CDR3 is TGTGCCATCAGTGGATCAGAGGGGCGGGAGGGCCGAACCTCCTACGAGCAGTACTTC. It is translated as CAISGSEGREGRTSYEQYF.

This clone was recorded only once. The rearrangement uses TRBV18 and TRBJ1-6; 7 nucleotides line up with TRBD1. Germline-derived CDR1 and CDR2 are KGHSH and LQKENI. The CDR3 covers 16 residues. With 2 bases clipped from V and 4 bases from J, the junction kept 5 bases outside the gene matches. CDR3 sequence reads: CASSPLEGQYNSPLHF. In DNA, the CDR3 is TGTGCCAGCTCACCATTAGAGGGACAGTATAATTCACCCCTCCACTTT.

The chain employs TRBV7-9 and TRBJ2-7; 10 nucleotides agree with TRBD2. After removal of 5 bases from V and 3 bases from J, the junction contained 7 bases not matched to a gene. CDR1 and CDR2 (germline): SEHNR, FQNEAQ (reference sequence). The length of the CDR3 is 15 residues. For the CDR3, the DNA is TGTGCCAGCAGCCCCGGGGCTAGCGGGAGCTACGAGCAGTACTTC. Residues: CASSPGASGSYEQYF.

This clone has a single count. The V and J genes are TRBV30 and TRBJ2-3; 9 bases map to TRBD1. The CDR3 has 17 amino acids. Germline CDR1 GTSNPN, CDR2 SVGIG (reference sequence). Losses at the gene ends were 1 base for V and 3 bases for J; bases not matched to a gene: 11. The CDR3 nucleotides are TGTGCCTGGAGTGCCCCCGGAAGGACAGGGGCGACAGATACGCAGTATTTT. Amino acid sequence: CAWSAPGRTGATDTQYF.

CDR3: CASGDDGATNEKLFF. DNA for the CDR3: TGTGCCAGCGGCGACGACGGGGCAACTAATGAAAAACTGTTTTTT. The chain joins TRBV7-8 to TRBJ1-4; D gene ambiguous. The CDR3 is 15 residues long. The germline CDR1 and CDR2 sequences are SGHVS and FQNEAQ. V lost 8 bases and J lost 0, with 13 bases in between.

J is TRBJ1-5 and V is TRBV7-9; 10 bases fit TRBD1. The CDR3 length is 16 residues. Per the germline V gene, CDR1 is SEHNR and CDR2 is FQNEAQ (reference sequence). V lost 2 bases, J lost 4 bases, and 5 bases stayed unmatched. CDR3 coding DNA: TGTGCCAGCAGCTTACAGACAGGGGGCTCGAATCAGCCCCAGCATTTT. Translating gives CASSLQTGGSNQPQHF.

V usage is TRBV27 and J usage is TRBJ1-2; 11 bases are shared with TRBD1. The ends lost 6 bases at V and 6 bases at J; junction bases unmatched: 6. Germline CDR1 is MNHEY and CDR2 is SMNVEV (reference sequence). CDR3 length: 14 residues. The chain's CDR3 is CASSRTGGGHGYTF. The CDR3, as DNA: TGTGCCAGCAGCCGGACAGGGGGCGGTCATGGCTACACCTTC.

The V and J genes are TRBV3-1 (or the pseudogene TRBV3-2) and TRBJ1-3; TRBD1 is a possible D gene (6 bases). This CDR3 is built from 16 residues. Germline loops: CDR1 LGHDT, CDR2 YNNKEL (reference sequence). V lost 4 bases to trimming and J lost 3 bases, with 16 bases between them. CDR3 sequence: CASSRPTGKGGNTIYF. The CDR3, as DNA: TGTGCCAGCAGCCGCCCCACAGGGAAAGGTGGAAACACCATATATTTT.

The chain has TRBV7-2 and TRBJ1-2, with a weak D call TRBD1 (6 bases). The germline V gene has CDR1 SGHTA and CDR2 FQGNSA. The length of the CDR3 is 12 residues. V lost 6 bases and J lost 6, with 11 bases in between. For the CDR3, the DNA is TGTGCCAGCAGTCGGCAGGGGAATGGCTACACCTTC. This translates into CASSRQGNGYTF. Complete variable domain (other parts from reference TRBV7-2 and TRBJ1-2): GAGVSQSPSNKVTEKGKDVELRCDPISGHTALYWYRQSLGQGLEFLIYFQGNSAPDKSGLPSDRFSAERTGGSVSTLTIQRTQQEDSAVYLCASSRQGNGYTFGSGTRLTVV.

This chain joins TRBV2 and TRBJ2-1, with D perhaps TRBD1 (6 bases). The CDR3 runs 16 residues. Trimming removed 7 bases at V and 7 bases at J, with 23 bases between. From germline, CDR1 is SNHLY and CDR2 FYNNEI. The CDR3 spells CASMGDSVGAWNEQFF. CDR3 nucleotides: TGTGCCAGCATGGGAGACAGTGTGGGGGCCTGGAATGAGCAGTTCTTC. Complete variable domain (other parts from reference TRBV2 and TRBJ2-1): EPEVTQTPSHQVTQMGQEVILRCVPISNHLYFYWYRQILGQKVEFLVSFYNNEISEKSEIFDDQFSVERPDGSNFTLKIRSTKLEDSAMYFCASMGDSVGAWNEQFFGPGTRLTVL.

This sequence joins TRBV5-4 and TRBJ2-7, with 8 nucleotides matching TRBD1. Unmatched junction bases numbered 6, after V lost 7 bases and J lost 3 bases. This CDR3 is built from 13 residues. The germline CDR1 and CDR2 sequences are SGHNT and YYREEE (reference sequence). This chain's CDR3 is CASAMDRDYEQYF. CDR3 bases: TGTGCCAGCGCCATGGACAGGGACTACGAGCAGTACTTC.

This clone came up once. J is TRBJ2-7 and V is TRBV30; maybe TRBD1 (5 bases). The CDR3 has 13 amino acids. Trimming pared 3 bases from V and 1 base from J, leaving 10 bases between. Germline values: CDR1 GTSNPN, CDR2 SVGIG (reference sequence). CDR3 in DNA: TGTGCCTGGAGGGCTGACAGATCCTACGAGCAGTACTTC. Protein product: CAWRADRSYEQYF.

The rearrangement joins TRBV28 to TRBJ2-5; 7 nucleotides align to TRBD1. The V gene's germline CDR1 is MDHEN and CDR2 SYDVKM. The CDR3 spans 15 residues. With V trimmed by 6 bases and J by 4 bases, 11 bases remained unmatched. The CDR3 loop is CASRSTQGVGETQYF. The CDR3 DNA follows: TGTGCCAGCAGATCGACTCAGGGGGTCGGAGAGACCCAGTACTTC. Combining the CDR3 with reference TRBV28 and TRBJ2-5 gives the whole variable domain DVKVTQSSRYLVKRTGEKVFLECVQDMDHENMFWYRQDPGLGLRLIYFSYDVKMKEKGDIPEGYSVSREKKERFSLILESASTNQTSMYLCASRSTQGVGETQYFGPGTRLLVL.

The gene calls are TRBV10-3 and TRBJ1-1, with a tentative D call TRBD1 (5 bases). The germline V and J ends were trimmed by 8 bases and 3 bases, with 13 bases remaining between them. The CDR3 is 13 residues long. The germline CDR1 and CDR2 sequences are ENHRY and SYGVKD. The CDR3 coding sequence is TGTGCCATCCTTCAGGGTCGGGACACTGAAGCTTTCTTT. It encodes CAILQGRDTEAFF.

The chain couples TRBV7-2 to TRBJ2-3; a possible D gene is TRBD2 (7 bases). Trimming stripped 5 bases from V and 5 bases from J, with 20 bases between. The CDR3 is made up of 16 amino acids. Germline loops: CDR1 SGHTA, CDR2 FQGNSA. CDR3 nucleotide sequence: TGTGCCAGCAGCACCCAACGGGGGGCGAGGGGAGATACGCAGTATTTT. This gives the protein CASSTQRGARGDTQYF. Full variable domain (rest looked up from reference TRBV7-2 and TRBJ2-3): GAGVSQSPSNKVTEKGKDVELRCDPISGHTALYWYRQSLGQGLEFLIYFQGNSAPDKSGLPSDRFSAERTGGSVSTLTIQRTQQEDSAVYLCASSTQRGARGDTQYFGPGTRLTVL.

V is TRBV6-4 and J is TRBJ2-7; possibly TRBD1 for D (5 bases). Deletions cut 6 bases from V and 0 bases from J, with 9 bases between. Germline V lookup: CDR1 MRHNA, CDR2 SNTAGT. The length of the CDR3 is 13 residues. CDR3 sequence (DNA): TGTGCCAGCAGGCGACAGAGCTCCTACGAGCAGTACTTC. Protein product: CASRRQSSYEQYF.

The chain couples TRBV5-1 to TRBJ1-1; D is unresolved. This CDR3 spans 15 amino acids. Per germline, CDR1 SGHRS and CDR2 YFSETQ. V dropped 1 base and J dropped 3 bases, with 13 bases sitting between them. CDR3 bases: TGCGCCAGCAGCTTGATCGGGGAAAAGGACACTGAAGCTTTCTTT. It encodes CASSLIGEKDTEAFF.

This chain joins TRBV20-1 and TRBJ2-7, with D perhaps matching TRBD1 (6 bases). V shed 4 bases and J shed 4 bases, with 8 bases lying between them. This CDR3 has 11 amino acids. Germline assignment: CDR1 DFQATT and CDR2 SNEGSKA (reference sequence). CDR3 bases: TGCAGTGCTACTACAGGGTACGAGCAGTACTTC. Protein: CSATTGYEQYF.

The chain has TRBV5-1 and TRBJ1-6, with D possibly matching TRBD1 (6 bases). The V end was cut by 0 bases, the J end by 6 bases, with 13 bases between. CDR3 length equals 16 residues. From germline, CDR1 is SGHRS and CDR2 YFSETQ. CDR3 amino acids: CASSLVAGASNSPLHF. In nucleotides, the CDR3 is TGCGCCAGCAGCTTGGTGGCAGGGGCCTCTAATTCACCCCTCCACTTT.

The chain is built from TRBV25-1 and TRBJ2-7, with D perhaps TRBD2 (6 bases). CDR3 length equals 12 residues. V shed 3 bases and J shed 4 bases, with 7 bases lying between them. Looked up from germline, CDR1 is MGHDK and CDR2 is SYGVNS. The CDR3 region is CASSDRGYEQYF. CDR3 in DNA: TGTGCCAGCAGTGATCGGGGGTACGAGCAGTACTTC.

V and J are TRBV18 and TRBJ2-7, with 7 positions matching TRBD2. Germline loops: CDR1 KGHSH, CDR2 LQKENI. The CDR3 contains 15 residues. V shed 5 bases and J 4 bases; nucleotides not matched to a gene: 11. CDR3 DNA: TGTGCCAGCTCAAAGGAGCGGGATAGGAGTTACGAGCAGTACTTC. It codes for CASSKERDRSYEQYF.

CDR3 region: CASSLGRRGAYNEQFF. The CDR3 DNA reads as TGTGCCAGCAGTTTGGGTCGGCGGGGGGCCTACAATGAGCAGTTCTTC. The chain is built from TRBV28 and TRBJ2-1; 8 bases are a match to TRBD2. Looked up from germline, CDR1 is MDHEN and CDR2 is SYDVKM. Trimming took 3 bases from V and 2 from J; bases not matched to a gene: 6. The CDR3 extends over 16 amino acids.

This chain uses TRBV6-2 or TRBV6-3 with TRBJ2-2; 8 nucleotides line up with TRBD2. V trimming: 2 bases; J trimming: 7 bases; junction bases outside the gene matches: 6. Germline V gene sequence: CDR1 MNHEY, CDR2 SVGEGT. The CDR3 sequence is 15 residues long. This CDR3 reads CASSYIAGKNGELFF. As DNA, the CDR3 is TGTGCCAGCAGTTACATAGCGGGAAAGAACGGGGAGCTGTTTTTT.

V is TRBV18 and J is TRBJ2-3, with 7 bases fitting TRBD2. The germline gives CDR1 KGHSH, CDR2 LQKENI. V trimming: 3 bases; J trimming: 0 bases; junction bases outside the gene matches: 3. This CDR3 spans 15 amino acids. CDR3 nucleotide sequence: TGTGCCAGCTCACCGCGGCGGGGGAGCACAGATACGCAGTATTTT. As protein: CASSPRRGSTDTQYF.

V gene TRBV12-1 combines with J gene TRBJ1-2; TRBD1 was called by the table and not checked on the DNA. TRBV12-1 is described as a pseudogene. This CDR3 is built from 15 residues. DNA for the CDR3: TGTGCCAGCAGACCCAGCAGGGCGAATTTCTATGGCTACACCTTC. It codes for CASRPSRANFYGYTF.

V usage is TRBV27 and J usage is TRBJ1-2; tentative D call: TRBD1 (6 bases). V lost 6 bases and J lost 5, with 16 bases in between. The CDR3 runs to 14 residues. Germline V gives CDR1 MNHEY, CDR2 SMNVEV (reference sequence). CDR3 in amino acids: CASSISPRGYGYTF. The DNA of the CDR3 is TGTGCCAGCAGCATTTCCCCCAGGGGTTATGGCTACACCTTC.